The next 31 T cell receptor beta chains were all read from a single sample in a study of control samples from healthy donors and cancer patients. Repertoires were generated with immunoSEQ multiplex PCR, while TCRdb's copy carries only in-frame clones and drops some. The table lists 150,000 to 200,000 clones, 85% to 90% of them singletons. The sample consisted of blood. The receptors originated from a woman aged 45-59 years in good health.

The rearrangement links TRBV5-1 to TRBJ2-1, with D perhaps TRBD1 (6 bases). V was cut by 7 bases and J by 8 bases, with 19 bases left in between. Germline V gives CDR1 SGHRS, CDR2 YFSETQ. The CDR3 sequence is 14 residues long. The CDR3 DNA follows: TGCGCCAGCGCAGGGGTGGGGGCTTCGGATGAGCAGTTCTTC. Its translation is CASAGVGASDEQFF. Combining the CDR3 with reference TRBV5-1 and TRBJ2-1 gives the whole variable domain KAGVTQTPRYLIKTRGQQVTLSCSPISGHRSVSWYQQTPGQGLQFLFEYFSETQRNKGNFPGRFSGRQFSNSRSEMNVSTLELGDSALYLCASAGVGASDEQFFGPGTRLTVL.

The rearrangement joins TRBV2 to TRBJ1-5, with a weak D call TRBD1 (5 bases). The CDR3 contains 16 residues. Per the germline V gene, CDR1 is SNHLY and CDR2 is FYNNEI. Deletions cut 4 bases from V and 0 bases from J, with 13 bases between. CDR3 in amino acids: CASSADSSYSNQPQHF. The CDR3 DNA reads TGTGCCAGCAGTGCTGACAGCTCTTATAGCAATCAGCCCCAGCATTTT.

The rearrangement uses TRBV11-1 and TRBJ1-2, with 8 bases identical to TRBD1. After removal of 5 bases from V and 5 bases from J, the junction contained 7 bases not matched to a gene. The germline V gene has CDR1 SGHAT and CDR2 FQDESV (reference sequence). The CDR3 has 14 amino acids. CDR3 bases: TGTGCCAGCAGCCCAGGACAGGGCCATTATGGCTACACCTTC. Encoded protein: CASSPGQGHYGYTF. Full variable domain (rest looked up from reference TRBV11-1 and TRBJ1-2): EAEVAQSPRYKITEKSQAVAFWCDPISGHATLYWYRQILGQGPELLVQFQDESVVDDSQLPKDRFSAERLKGVDSTLKIQPAELGDSAMYLCASSPGQGHYGYTFGSGTRLTVV.

This chain links TRBV5-1 with TRBJ2-5; tentatively, D is TRBD1 (6 bases). Germline V CDR1 and CDR2: SGHRS, YFSETQ. This CDR3 comprises 15 residues. Trimming left V 4 bases short and J 1 base short, with 14 bases between. CDR3 sequence: CASSRVRTVQETQYF. CDR3 in DNA: TGCGCCAGCAGCCGTGTCAGGACAGTCCAAGAGACCCAGTACTTC.

This chain connects TRBV2 to TRBJ1-1, with TRBD1 matching 7 bases. With 6 bases clipped from V and 11 bases from J, the junction kept 15 bases outside the gene matches. The CDR3 extends over 14 amino acids. CDR1 and CDR2 from the germline V gene are SNHLY and FYNNEI. The CDR3 nucleotides read TGTGCCAGCAGGTTAGACAGGGACCACCTTCGGGCTTTCTTT. It translates to CASRLDRDHLRAFF.

The chain combines TRBV28 with TRBJ2-7; no clear D gene. V was cut by 6 bases and J by 3 bases, with 9 bases left in between. CDR3 length: 12 amino acids. From germline, CDR1 is MDHEN and CDR2 SYDVKM. CDR3 region: CASRETNYEQYF. CDR3 coding DNA: TGTGCCAGCAGAGAGACCAACTACGAGCAGTACTTC.

The chain recombines TRBV28 with TRBJ2-7, with 7 nucleotides matching TRBD2. CDR3 length equals 14 residues. The germline V gene encodes CDR1 MDHEN and CDR2 SYDVKM. Trimming took 2 bases from V and 7 from J; bases not matched to a gene: 8. CDR3 loop: CASSLLGRDREQYF. CDR3 coding DNA: TGTGCCAGCAGTTTACTAGGGAGGGATAGAGAGCAGTACTTC.

This chain connects TRBV5-6 to TRBJ2-5, with 8 bases lining up with TRBD1. Germline V CDR1 and CDR2: SGHDT, YYEEEE. Trimming at V came to 1 base and at J to 3 bases, leaving 5 bases not matched to a gene. There are 15 residues in the CDR3. Here the CDR3 DNA reads TGTGCCAGCAGCTTGTACGGACAGGGTGAAGAGACCCAGTACTTC. The encoded protein is CASSLYGQGEETQYF.

The chain has TRBV3-1 (or the pseudogene TRBV3-2) and TRBJ2-7, with D perhaps assigned TRBD1 or TRBD2 (5 bases each). The length of the CDR3 is 15 residues. The V and J ends lost 1 base and 0 bases respectively, with 10 bases between them. CDR1 is LGHDT and CDR2 is YNNKEL in the germline V gene (reference sequence). Here the CDR3 DNA reads TGTGCCAGCAGCCAAGGGGGGAGCGCCTCCTACGAGCAGTACTTC. Translation gives CASSQGGSASYEQYF.

V gene TRBV28 combines with J gene TRBJ1-6, with a possible D match to TRBD1 (6 bases). The CDR3 has 15 residues. V lost 5 bases and J lost 4, with 12 bases in between. Germline V gene sequence: CDR1 MDHEN, CDR2 SYDVKM. The CDR3 DNA reads TGTGCCAGCAGTCGGACAGACTATTATAATTCACCCCTCCACTTT. Its protein is CASSRTDYYNSPLHF. Looking up the rest from reference TRBV28 and TRBJ1-6 gives the full variable domain: DVKVTQSSRYLVKRTGEKVFLECVQDMDHENMFWYRQDPGLGLRLIYFSYDVKMKEKGDIPEGYSVSREKKERFSLILESASTNQTSMYLCASSRTDYYNSPLHFGNGTRLTVT.

The chain combines TRBV28 with TRBJ2-4; D is unresolved. This CDR3 has 15 residues. The germline CDR1 and CDR2 sequences are MDHEN and SYDVKM. Between the trimmed V and J ends, which lost 3 bases and 0 bases, there was a span of 9 bases. The CDR3 nucleotides read TGTGCCAGCAGTTTTGCCAGATTAGCCAAAAACATTCAGTACTTC. Its translation: CASSFARLAKNIQYF.

The V gene is TRBV28, the J gene TRBJ1-1; D is uncertain. CDR1 and CDR2 from the germline V gene are MDHEN and SYDVKM. V lost 10 bases and J 2 bases, leaving 17 bases between the germline ends. This CDR3 region has 14 residues. The CDR3 is CATLRGQQNTEAFF. The DNA for the CDR3 is TGTGCCACCCTCCGTGGGCAGCAAAACACTGAAGCTTTCTTT.

The rearrangement uses TRBV6-5 and TRBJ2-1; 15 bases agree with TRBD2. In germline, CDR1 is MNHEY, CDR2 SVGAGI. The CDR3 is made up of 13 amino acids. The V and J ends lost 10 bases and 15 bases, in that order; junction bases with no gene match: 10. The CDR3 spells CATKGLAGGVGFF. The CDR3 coding sequence is TGTGCCACAAAGGGACTAGCGGGAGGTGTCGGGTTCTTC.

V and J are TRBV6-5 and TRBJ1-1, with D possibly being TRBD1 (5 bases). This CDR3 has 15 amino acids. Germline V gene lookup returns CDR1 MNHEY and CDR2 SVGAGI. V was clipped by 6 bases and J by 0 bases, with 14 bases between them. CDR3: CASRYQGNLNTEAFF. The CDR3 DNA follows: TGTGCCAGCAGGTACCAGGGAAATTTGAACACTGAAGCTTTCTTT.

The CDR3 DNA reads TGCAGTGCTAGTAGTTGGGGGGCGCTTAGCGATGAGCAGTTCTTC. Residues: CSASSWGALSDEQFF. V is TRBV20-1 and J is TRBJ2-1, with D perhaps given as TRBD1 or TRBD2 (6 bases each). Germline values: CDR1 DFQATT, CDR2 SNEGSKA (reference sequence). The CDR3 extends over 15 amino acids. Trimming left V 3 bases short and J 8 bases short, with 20 bases between.

The chain uses TRBV5-1 and TRBJ2-7, with 8 bases that match TRBD1. This CDR3 has 14 residues. V gave up 0 bases and J gave up 6 bases; unmatched junction bases: 5. Per the germline V gene, CDR1 is SGHRS and CDR2 is YFSETQ. The CDR3 here is CASSLDGQGSEQYF. CDR3 coding DNA: TGCGCCAGCAGCTTGGACGGACAGGGAAGCGAGCAGTACTTC.

Written as DNA, the CDR3 is TGTGCCAGCAGCCCCCCTGACAAAAACATTCAGTACTTC. Its protein is CASSPPDKNIQYF. The J gene is TRBJ2-4, the V gene TRBV28; no definite D call. The germline gives CDR1 MDHEN, CDR2 SYDVKM. The CDR3 is 13 residues long. V was trimmed by 6 bases and J by 3 bases, leaving 9 bases between them.

J is TRBJ1-2 and V is TRBV7-3, with 11 bases lining up with TRBD1. CDR1 is SGHTA and CDR2 is FQGTGA in the germline V gene. CDR3 length: 13 amino acids. The trim removed 5 bases at V and 8 bases at J, leaving 4 bases unmatched. The CDR3 here is CASSPDRGRGYTF. CDR3 sequence (DNA): TGTGCCAGCAGCCCGGACAGGGGGCGAGGCTACACCTTC.

This clone was seen only once. The junction shows a germline mismatch at one end, possibly a read error. This sequence joins TRBV5-4 and TRBJ2-4; D is tentatively TRBD1 or TRBD2 (6 bases each). The germline gives CDR1 SGHNT, CDR2 YYREEE (reference sequence). This CDR3 has 13 amino acids. The DNA of the CDR3 is TGTGCCAGCAGCTGGGGGGACACTCCTGCATGGGACTTC. Its translation is CASSWGDTPAWDF.

This chain links TRBV18 with TRBJ2-3; TRBD2 matches at 9 bases. In germline, CDR1 is KGHSH, CDR2 LQKENI. This CDR3 is built from 17 residues. V lost 2 bases, J lost 1 base, and 7 bases stayed unmatched. CDR3 coding DNA: TGTGCCAGCTCACCAAACATAGCGGGAGCCGGCACAGATACGCAGTATTTT. It specifies CASSPNIAGAGTDTQYF.

This clone was recorded only once. For the CDR3, the DNA is TGTGCCATCAGTGATGCTTCGGGTGTTAACTATGGCTACACCTTC. Translation: CAISDASGVNYGYTF. This sequence joins TRBV10-3 and TRBJ1-2; D is ambiguous. Between the trimmed V and J ends, which lost 3 bases and 1 base, there was a span of 12 bases. Germline CDR1 ENHRY, CDR2 SYGVKD. The CDR3 length is 15 residues.

This clone was picked up one time. V usage is TRBV27 and J usage is TRBJ1-1, with 9 bases fitting TRBD1. J gave up 5 bases and V 3 bases, and 4 bases lay outside the gene matches. CDR1 is MNHEY, CDR2 SMNVEV, per germline (reference sequence). This CDR3 comprises 14 residues. CDR3 amino acids: CASSLRDRATEAFF. CDR3 coding DNA: TGTGCCAGCAGTTTGCGGGACAGGGCTACTGAAGCTTTCTTT.

The V call is TRBV19, the J call TRBJ1-1, with D unclear. V gave up 4 bases and J gave up 6 bases, with 15 bases separating them. CDR1 and CDR2 (germline): LNHDA, SQIVND (reference sequence). The CDR3 is 14 amino acids. The CDR3 reads CASSTWTAEAEAFF. The CDR3 DNA is TGTGCCAGTAGTACCTGGACGGCCGAGGCTGAAGCTTTCTTT.

This sequence joins TRBV5-4 and TRBJ2-5, with D perhaps matching TRBD2 (5 bases). Trimming removed 7 bases at V and 5 bases at J, with 15 bases between. CDR1 and CDR2 from the germline V gene are SGHNT and YYREEE (reference sequence). The CDR3 spans 13 residues. CDR3 DNA sequence: TGTGCCAGCTCCCGGGCGAGGGCGGAGACCCAGTACTTC. Its protein is CASSRARAETQYF.

This clone has a handful of counts. This chain uses TRBV19 with TRBJ2-3; no clear D gene. Germline values: CDR1 LNHDA, CDR2 SQIVND (reference sequence). Deletions cut 2 bases from V and 3 bases from J, with 15 bases between. CDR3 length: 16 amino acids. The CDR3 nucleotides read TGTGCCAGTAGTATATCTGTAGGGCTCGGAACAGATACGCAGTATTTT. Translating it yields CASSISVGLGTDTQYF.

The chain employs TRBV25-1 and TRBJ1-2, with unresolved D. Trimming left V 5 bases short and J 0 bases short, with 10 bases between. The germline V gene has CDR1 MGHDK and CDR2 SYGVNS. This CDR3 contains 14 residues. This chain's CDR3 is CASSLTPANYGYTF. DNA for the CDR3: TGTGCCAGCAGTCTAACCCCAGCTAACTATGGCTACACCTTC.

The chain combines TRBV28 with TRBJ1-5, with a tentative D call TRBD1 (6 bases). V was trimmed by 8 bases and J by 3 bases, leaving 17 bases between them. CDR1 and CDR2 from the germline V gene are MDHEN and SYDVKM. The CDR3 is made up of 15 amino acids. The CDR3 spells CASLKPTGINQPQHF. In DNA form, the CDR3 reads TGTGCCAGCCTCAAACCGACAGGAATCAATCAGCCCCAGCATTTT.

The chain links TRBV9 to TRBJ1-1; D call uncertain. Trimming stripped 0 bases from V and 0 bases from J, with 12 bases between. Germline-derived CDR1 and CDR2 are SGDLS and YYNGEE. The CDR3 runs 16 residues. The CDR3 region is CASSVDPRVMNTEAFF. DNA of the CDR3: TGTGCCAGCAGCGTAGACCCTCGCGTCATGAACACTGAAGCTTTCTTT.

This rearrangement joins TRBV19 to TRBJ2-1; a weak D match, TRBD1 (6 bases). V lost 5 bases and J 8 bases, leaving 19 bases between the germline ends. This CDR3 spans 15 amino acids. Germline values: CDR1 LNHDA, CDR2 SQIVND (reference sequence). CDR3 sequence reads: CASSLTVGRGDEQFF. Here the CDR3 DNA reads TGTGCCAGTAGTCTGACGGTCGGCAGGGGCGATGAGCAGTTCTTC.

The rearrangement joins TRBV5-6 to TRBJ2-5; D unresolved. CDR3 length: 15 amino acids. The V end was cut by 0 bases, the J end by 3 bases, with 12 bases between. Per germline, CDR1 SGHDT and CDR2 YYEEEE. The chain's CDR3 is CASSLAGRDEETQYF. For the CDR3, the DNA is TGTGCCAGCAGCTTGGCAGGCCGAGACGAAGAGACCCAGTACTTC.

This clone was observed a handful of times. V and J are TRBV2 and TRBJ1-5; 7 nucleotides match TRBD1. CDR3 size: 15 residues. V was clipped by 4 bases and J by 2 bases; unmatched bases: 5. The V gene's germline CDR1 is SNHLY and CDR2 FYNNEI. The CDR3 coding sequence is TGTGCCAGCAGTGTGGGACAGTTGGGCAATCAGCCCCAGCATTTT. Its protein product is CASSVGQLGNQPQHF. Looking up the rest from reference TRBV2 and TRBJ1-5 gives the full variable domain: EPEVTQTPSHQVTQMGQEVILRCVPISNHLYFYWYRQILGQKVEFLVSFYNNEISEKSEIFDDQFSVERPDGSNFTLKIRSTKLEDSAMYFCASSVGQLGNQPQHFGDGTRLSIL.